This T cell receptor (beta chain) was observed in a study of cytomegalovirus exposure and HLA in healthy donors. Study results and caveats: Donors belonging to an Asian-associated ancestry cluster reportedly showed fewer N-insertions in productive TCRs than the 666-donor mean, according to what a later analysis found. Available immune exposure information was restricted to CMV serostatus only.

13 Jbeta primers and 60 Vbeta primers were used for the PCR. In the original analysis: A follow-up analysis tallied 65 million to 80 million unique TCR beta chains, roughly 11 million shared. This table comes from immunoSEQ multiplex PCR, and its TCRdb copy is limited to in-frame clones, with some not included. The DNA gave D and trimming, while V, J and clone size come from that table. The sample holds approximately 180,000 clones, 80% to 85% seen once. As to this clone: The antigen remains unidentified.

The specimen sequenced was PBMCs. This TCR was recovered from a woman between 18 and 29 years old in good health and CMV-seronegative.

This CDR3 is CASSLRTDQETQYF. The CDR3 DNA reads TGCGCCAGCAGCCTCAGGACAGACCAAGAGACCCAGTACTTC. The genes are TRBV4-3 and TRBJ2-5; TRBD1 might be the D (6 bases). Germline V gene lookup returns CDR1 LGHNA and CDR2 YSLEER. This CDR3 is built from 14 residues. V lost 4 bases to trimming and J lost 0 bases, with 9 bases between them.